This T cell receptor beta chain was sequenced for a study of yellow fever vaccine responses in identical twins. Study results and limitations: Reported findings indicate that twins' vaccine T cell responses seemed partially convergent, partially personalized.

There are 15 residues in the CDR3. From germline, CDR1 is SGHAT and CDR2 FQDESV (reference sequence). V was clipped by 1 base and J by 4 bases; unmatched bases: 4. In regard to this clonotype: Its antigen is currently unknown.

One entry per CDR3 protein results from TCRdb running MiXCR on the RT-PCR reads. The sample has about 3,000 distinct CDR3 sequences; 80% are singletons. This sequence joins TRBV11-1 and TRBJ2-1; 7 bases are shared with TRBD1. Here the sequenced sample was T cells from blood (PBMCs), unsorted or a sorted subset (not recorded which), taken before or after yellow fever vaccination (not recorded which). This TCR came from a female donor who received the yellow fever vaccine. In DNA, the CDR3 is TGTGCCAGCAGCTTAGAGGGGGCCTCTTACAATGAGCAGTTCTTC. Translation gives CASSLEGASYNEQFF.